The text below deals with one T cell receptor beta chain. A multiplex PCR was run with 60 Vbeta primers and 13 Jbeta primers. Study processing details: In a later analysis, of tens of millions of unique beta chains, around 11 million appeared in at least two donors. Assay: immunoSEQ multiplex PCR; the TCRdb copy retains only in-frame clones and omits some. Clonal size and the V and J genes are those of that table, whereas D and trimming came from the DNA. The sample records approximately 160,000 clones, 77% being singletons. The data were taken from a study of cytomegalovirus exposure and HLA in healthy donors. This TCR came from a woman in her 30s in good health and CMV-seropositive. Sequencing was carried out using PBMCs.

CDR3 coding DNA: TGTGCCATCAGTCTCACAGGTGACTCTGGAAACACCATATATTTT. Its protein product is CAISLTGDSGNTIYF. The chain recombines TRBV10-3 with TRBJ1-3; perhaps TRBD1 as D (5 bases). CDR3 size: 15 residues. V lost 5 bases and J lost 0, with 11 bases in between. CDR1 and CDR2 (germline): ENHRY, SYGVKD.